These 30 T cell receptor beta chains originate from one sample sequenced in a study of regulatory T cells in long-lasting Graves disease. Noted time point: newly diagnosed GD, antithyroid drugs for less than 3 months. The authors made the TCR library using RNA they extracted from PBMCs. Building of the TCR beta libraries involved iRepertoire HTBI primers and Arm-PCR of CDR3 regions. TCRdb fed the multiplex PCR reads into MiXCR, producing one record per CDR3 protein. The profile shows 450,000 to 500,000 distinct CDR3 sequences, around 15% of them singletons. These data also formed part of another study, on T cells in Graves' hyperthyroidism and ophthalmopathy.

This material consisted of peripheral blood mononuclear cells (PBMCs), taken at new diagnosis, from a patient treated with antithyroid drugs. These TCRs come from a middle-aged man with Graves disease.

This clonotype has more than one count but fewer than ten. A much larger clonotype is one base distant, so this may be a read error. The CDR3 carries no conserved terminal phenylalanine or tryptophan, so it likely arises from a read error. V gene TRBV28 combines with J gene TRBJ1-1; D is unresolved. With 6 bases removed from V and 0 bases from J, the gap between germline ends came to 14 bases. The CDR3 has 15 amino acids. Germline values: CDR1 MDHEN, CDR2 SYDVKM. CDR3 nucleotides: TGTGCCAGCAGATACACAAAACTCCTGAACACTGAAGCTTTCCTT. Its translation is CASRYTKLLNTEAFL.

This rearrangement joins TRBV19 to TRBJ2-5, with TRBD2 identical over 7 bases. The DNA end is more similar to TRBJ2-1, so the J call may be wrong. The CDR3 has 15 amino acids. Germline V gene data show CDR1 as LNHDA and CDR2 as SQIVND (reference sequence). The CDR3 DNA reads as TGTGCCAGTGGCGGGGGAGGGCCAGGGACCAATGAGCAGTTCTTC. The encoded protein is CASGGGGPGTNEQFF.

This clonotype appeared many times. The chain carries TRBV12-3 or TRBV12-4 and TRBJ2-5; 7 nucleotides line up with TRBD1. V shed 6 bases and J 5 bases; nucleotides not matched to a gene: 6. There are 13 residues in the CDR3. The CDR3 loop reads CASSTTGIETQYF. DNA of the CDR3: TGTGCCAGCAGCACGACAGGGATTGAGACCCAGTACTTC.

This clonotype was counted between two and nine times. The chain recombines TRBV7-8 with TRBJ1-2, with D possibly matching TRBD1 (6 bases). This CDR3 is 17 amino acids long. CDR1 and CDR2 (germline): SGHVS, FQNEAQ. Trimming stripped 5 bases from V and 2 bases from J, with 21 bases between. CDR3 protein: CASSGRFGDKRNYGYTF. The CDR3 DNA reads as TGTGCCAGCAGCGGCCGCTTTGGGGACAAAAGAAACTATGGCTACACCTTC.

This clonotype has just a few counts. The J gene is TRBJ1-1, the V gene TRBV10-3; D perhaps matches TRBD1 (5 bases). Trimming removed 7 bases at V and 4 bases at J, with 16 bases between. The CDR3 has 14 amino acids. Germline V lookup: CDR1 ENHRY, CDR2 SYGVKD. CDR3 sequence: CAIKRDLGITEAFF. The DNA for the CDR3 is TGTGCCATCAAGCGGGACCTGGGAATCACTGAAGCTTTCTTT.

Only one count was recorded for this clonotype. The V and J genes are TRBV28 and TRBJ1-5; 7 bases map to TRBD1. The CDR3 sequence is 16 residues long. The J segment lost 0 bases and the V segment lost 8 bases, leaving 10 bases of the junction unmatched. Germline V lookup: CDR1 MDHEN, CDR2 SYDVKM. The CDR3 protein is CASYRDRANSNQPQHF. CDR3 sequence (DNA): TGTGCCAGCTATAGGGACAGAGCTAATAGCAATCAGCCCCAGCATTTT.

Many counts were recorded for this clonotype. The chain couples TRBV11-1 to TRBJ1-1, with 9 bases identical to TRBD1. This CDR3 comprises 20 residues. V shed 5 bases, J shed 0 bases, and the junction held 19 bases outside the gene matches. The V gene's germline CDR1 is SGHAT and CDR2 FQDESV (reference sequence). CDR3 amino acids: CASSPRALWTGANLNTEAFF. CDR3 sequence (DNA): TGTGCCAGCAGCCCCAGGGCCCTTTGGACAGGGGCCAACTTGAACACTGAAGCTTTCTTT.

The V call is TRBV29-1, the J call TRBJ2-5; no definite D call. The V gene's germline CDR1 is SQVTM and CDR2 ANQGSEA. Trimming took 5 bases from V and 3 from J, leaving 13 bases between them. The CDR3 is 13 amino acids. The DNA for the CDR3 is TGCAGCGTTACATACTACGGCAAAGAGACCCAGTACTTC. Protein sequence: CSVTYYGKETQYF.

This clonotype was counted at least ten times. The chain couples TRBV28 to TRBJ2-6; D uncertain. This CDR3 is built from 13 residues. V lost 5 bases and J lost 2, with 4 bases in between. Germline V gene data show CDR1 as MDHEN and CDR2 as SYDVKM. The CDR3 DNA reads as TGTGCCAGCAGTAACCCTGGGGCCAACGTCCTGACTTTC. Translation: CASSNPGANVLTF.

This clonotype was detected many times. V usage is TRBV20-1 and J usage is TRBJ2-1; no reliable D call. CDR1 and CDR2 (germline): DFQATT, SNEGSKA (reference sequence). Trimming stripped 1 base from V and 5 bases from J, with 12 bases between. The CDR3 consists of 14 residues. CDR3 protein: CSARGASRNNEQFF. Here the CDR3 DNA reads TGCAGTGCTAGAGGGGCTAGTCGAAACAATGAGCAGTTCTTC.

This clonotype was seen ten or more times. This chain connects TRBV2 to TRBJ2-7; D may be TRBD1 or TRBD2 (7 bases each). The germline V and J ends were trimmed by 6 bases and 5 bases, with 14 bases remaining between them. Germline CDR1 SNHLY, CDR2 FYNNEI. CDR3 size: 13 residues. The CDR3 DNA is TGTGCCAGCAGGGGAGGGGGCTACAACGAGCAGTACTTC. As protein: CASRGGGYNEQYF. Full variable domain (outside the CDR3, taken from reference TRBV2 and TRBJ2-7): EPEVTQTPSHQVTQMGQEVILRCVPISNHLYFYWYRQILGQKVEFLVSFYNNEISEKSEIFDDQFSVERPDGSNFTLKIRSTKLEDSAMYFCASRGGGYNEQYFGPGTRLTVT.

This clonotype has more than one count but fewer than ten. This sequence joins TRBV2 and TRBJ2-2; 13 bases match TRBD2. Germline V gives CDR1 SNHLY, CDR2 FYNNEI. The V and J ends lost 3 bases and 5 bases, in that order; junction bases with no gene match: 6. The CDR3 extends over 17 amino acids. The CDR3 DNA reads TGTGCCAGCAGTGAGGGACTAGCGGGATTCGATACCGGGGAGCTGTTTTTT. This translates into CASSEGLAGFDTGELFF. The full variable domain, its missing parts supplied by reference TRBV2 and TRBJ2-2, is EPEVTQTPSHQVTQMGQEVILRCVPISNHLYFYWYRQILGQKVEFLVSFYNNEISEKSEIFDDQFSVERPDGSNFTLKIRSTKLEDSAMYFCASSEGLAGFDTGELFFGEGSRLTVL.

The CDR3, as DNA: TGTGCCAGCAGAGACAGGGGATCTGGGGCCAACGTCCTGACTTTC. Its translation is CASRDRGSGANVLTF. The V call is TRBV6-2 or TRBV6-3, the J call TRBJ2-6, with 8 bases lining up with TRBD1. Germline V gene data show CDR1 as MNHEY and CDR2 as SVGEGT. The CDR3 totals 15 residues. J lost 1 base, V lost 6 bases, and 2 bases had no gene match.

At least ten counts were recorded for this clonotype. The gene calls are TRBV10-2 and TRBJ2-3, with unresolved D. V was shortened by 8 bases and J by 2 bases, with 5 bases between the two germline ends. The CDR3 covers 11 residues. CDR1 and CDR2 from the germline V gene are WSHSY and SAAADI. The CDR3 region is CASCHTDTQYF. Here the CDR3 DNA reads TGCGCCAGCTGTCACACAGATACGCAGTATTTT.

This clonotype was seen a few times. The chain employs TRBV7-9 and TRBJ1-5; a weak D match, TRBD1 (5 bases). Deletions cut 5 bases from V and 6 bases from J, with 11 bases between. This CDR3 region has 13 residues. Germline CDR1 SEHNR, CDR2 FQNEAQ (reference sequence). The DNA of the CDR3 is TGTGCCAGCAGCCGGGGGATCAGTCAGCCCCAGCATTTT. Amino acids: CASSRGISQPQHF.

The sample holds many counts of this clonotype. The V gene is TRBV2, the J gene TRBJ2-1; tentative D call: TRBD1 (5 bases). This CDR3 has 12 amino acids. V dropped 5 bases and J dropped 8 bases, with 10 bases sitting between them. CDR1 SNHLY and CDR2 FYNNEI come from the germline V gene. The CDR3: CASSPKGYEQFF. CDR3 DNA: TGTGCCAGCAGTCCTAAGGGGTATGAGCAGTTCTTC.

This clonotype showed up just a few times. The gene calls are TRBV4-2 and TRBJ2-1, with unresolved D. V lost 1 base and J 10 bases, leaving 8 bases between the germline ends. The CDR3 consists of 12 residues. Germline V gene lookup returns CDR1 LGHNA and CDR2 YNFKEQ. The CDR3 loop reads CASSQGVGEQFF. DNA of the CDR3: TGTGCCAGCAGCCAAGGCGTGGGGGAGCAGTTCTTC.

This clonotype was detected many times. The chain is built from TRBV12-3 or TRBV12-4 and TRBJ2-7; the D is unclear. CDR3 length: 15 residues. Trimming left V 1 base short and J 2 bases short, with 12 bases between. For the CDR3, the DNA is TGTGCCAGCAGTTTAGGGGTTAGCCAAGCCTACGAGCAGTACTTC. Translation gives CASSLGVSQAYEQYF.

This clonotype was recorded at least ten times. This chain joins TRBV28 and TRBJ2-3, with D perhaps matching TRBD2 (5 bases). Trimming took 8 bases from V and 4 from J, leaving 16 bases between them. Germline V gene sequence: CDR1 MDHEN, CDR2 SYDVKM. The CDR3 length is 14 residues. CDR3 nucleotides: TGTGCCAGCTCCCACGGGGTGTTTCCAGATACGCAGTATTTT. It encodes CASSHGVFPDTQYF. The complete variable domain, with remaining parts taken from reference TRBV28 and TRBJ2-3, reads DVKVTQSSRYLVKRTGEKVFLECVQDMDHENMFWYRQDPGLGLRLIYFSYDVKMKEKGDIPEGYSVSREKKERFSLILESASTNQTSMYLCASSHGVFPDTQYFGPGTRLTVL.

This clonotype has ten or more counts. CDR3 DNA: TGTGCCAGCAGGAATGGACTAGCGGGAGTATCAAATGAGCAGTTCTTC. Translation: CASRNGLAGVSNEQFF. This chain links TRBV2 with TRBJ2-1; 13 bases map to TRBD2. The CDR3 has 16 amino acids. Germline CDR1 is SNHLY and CDR2 is FYNNEI. The V gene end was trimmed by 6 bases and the J gene end by 7 bases; junction bases not matched to a gene: 9.

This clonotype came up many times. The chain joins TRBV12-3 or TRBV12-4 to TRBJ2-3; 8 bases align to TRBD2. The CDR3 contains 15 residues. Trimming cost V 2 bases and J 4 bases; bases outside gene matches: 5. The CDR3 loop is CASSLLSGTADTQYF. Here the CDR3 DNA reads TGTGCCAGCAGTTTACTTAGCGGGACGGCAGATACGCAGTATTTT.

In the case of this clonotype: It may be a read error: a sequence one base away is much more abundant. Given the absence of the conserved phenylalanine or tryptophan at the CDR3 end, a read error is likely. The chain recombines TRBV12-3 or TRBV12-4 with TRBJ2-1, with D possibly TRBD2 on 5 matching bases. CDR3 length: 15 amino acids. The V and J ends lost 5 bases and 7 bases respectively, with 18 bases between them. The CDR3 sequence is CASSRGGLNRNEQFS. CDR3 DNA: TGTGCCAGCAGTCGGGGTGGACTGAACCGGAATGAGCAGTTCTCC.

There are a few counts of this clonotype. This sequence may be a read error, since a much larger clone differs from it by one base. The DNA for the CDR3 is TGTGCCAGCAGTTTACGGAACGTGAACTATGGCTACACCTTC. Translation: CASSLRNVNYGYTF. The V call is TRBV12-3 or TRBV12-4, the J call TRBJ1-2; D ambiguous. V lost 2 bases and J 2 bases, leaving 9 bases between the germline ends. The CDR3 sequence is 14 residues long.

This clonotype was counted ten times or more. CDR3 bases: TGTGCCAGCAGCTCTGGGACGCTCCATAGCACAGATACGCAGTATTTT. Translating it yields CASSSGTLHSTDTQYF. The V and J genes are TRBV11-2 and TRBJ2-3; D may match TRBD1 or TRBD2 (5 bases each). Trimming took off 4 bases at V and 0 bases at J, with 14 bases between the two ends. CDR1 and CDR2 from the germline V gene are SGHAT and FQNNGV. This CDR3 region has 16 residues.

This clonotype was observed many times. Written as DNA, the CDR3 is TGTGCCAGCAGGGCCTTGGGGACCAACTATGGCTACACCTTC. Translating it yields CASRALGTNYGYTF. The chain joins TRBV28 to TRBJ1-2, with TRBD1 as a possible D gene (5 bases). Per the germline V gene, CDR1 is MDHEN and CDR2 is SYDVKM. The V gene lost 6 bases and the J gene lost 2 bases, with 13 bases spanning the gap. The length of the CDR3 is 14 residues.

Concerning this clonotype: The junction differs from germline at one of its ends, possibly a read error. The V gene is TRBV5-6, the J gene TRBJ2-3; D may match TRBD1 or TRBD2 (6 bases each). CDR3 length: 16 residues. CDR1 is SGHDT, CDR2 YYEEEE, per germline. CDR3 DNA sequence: TGCGCCAGCACCCCGGGGGCAGGGTCAAAGAAGGATACGCAGTATTTT. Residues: CASTPGAGSKKDTQYF. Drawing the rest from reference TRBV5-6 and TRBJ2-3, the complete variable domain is DAGVTQSPTHLIKTRGQQVTLRCSPKSGHDTVSWYQQALGQGPQFIFQYYEEEERQRGNFPDRFSGHQFPNYSSELNVNALLLGDSALYLCASTPGAGSKKDTQYFGPGTRLTVL.

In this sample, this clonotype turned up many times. The CDR3 DNA is TGTGCCAGCAGCTTTGCCGGGACAGGGAACAATGAGCAGTTCTTC. Translated, it gives CASSFAGTGNNEQFF. The chain recombines TRBV7-3 with TRBJ2-1; TRBD1 matches 9 bases. The germline gives CDR1 SGHTA, CDR2 FQGTGA. The CDR3 loop spans 15 amino acids. J gave up 5 bases and V 3 bases, and 5 bases lay outside the gene matches.

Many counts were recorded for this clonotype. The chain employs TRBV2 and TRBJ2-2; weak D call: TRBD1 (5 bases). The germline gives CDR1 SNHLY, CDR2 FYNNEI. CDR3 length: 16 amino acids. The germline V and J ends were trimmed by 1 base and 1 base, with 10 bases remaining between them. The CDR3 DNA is TGTGCCAGCAGTGAAGTTGGGCAGGGGAACACCGGGGAGCTGTTTTTT. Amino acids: CASSEVGQGNTGELFF.

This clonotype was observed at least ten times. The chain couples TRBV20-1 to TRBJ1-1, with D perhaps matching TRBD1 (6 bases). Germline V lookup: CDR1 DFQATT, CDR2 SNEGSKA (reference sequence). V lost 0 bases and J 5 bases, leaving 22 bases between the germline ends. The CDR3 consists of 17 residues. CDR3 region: CSARDRGRGRFGTEAFF. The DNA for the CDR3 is TGCAGTGCTAGAGATCGAGGGCGGGGGCGGTTTGGGACTGAAGCTTTCTTT.

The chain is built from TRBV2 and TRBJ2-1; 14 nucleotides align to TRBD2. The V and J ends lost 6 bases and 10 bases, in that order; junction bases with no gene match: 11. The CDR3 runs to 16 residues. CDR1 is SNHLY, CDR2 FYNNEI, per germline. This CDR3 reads CASSRTGLAGGQEQFF. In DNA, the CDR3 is TGTGCCAGCAGCCGAACCGGACTAGCGGGAGGACAAGAGCAGTTCTTC.